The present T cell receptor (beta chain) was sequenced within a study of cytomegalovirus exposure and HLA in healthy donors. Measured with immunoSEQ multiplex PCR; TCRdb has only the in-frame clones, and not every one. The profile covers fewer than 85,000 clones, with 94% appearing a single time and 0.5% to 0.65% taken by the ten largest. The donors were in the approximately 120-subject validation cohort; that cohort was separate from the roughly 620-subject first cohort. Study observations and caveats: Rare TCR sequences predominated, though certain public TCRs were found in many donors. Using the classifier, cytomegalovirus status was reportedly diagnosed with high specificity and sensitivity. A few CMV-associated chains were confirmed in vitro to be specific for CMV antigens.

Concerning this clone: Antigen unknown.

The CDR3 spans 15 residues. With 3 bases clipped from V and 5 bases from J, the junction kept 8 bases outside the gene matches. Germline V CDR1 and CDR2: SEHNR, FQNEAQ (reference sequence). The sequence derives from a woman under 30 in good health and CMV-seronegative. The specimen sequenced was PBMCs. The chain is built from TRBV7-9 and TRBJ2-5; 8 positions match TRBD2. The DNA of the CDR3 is TGTGCCAGCAGCTTTACGGCGGGGGGAGTTGAGACCCAGTACTTC. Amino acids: CASSFTAGGVETQYF. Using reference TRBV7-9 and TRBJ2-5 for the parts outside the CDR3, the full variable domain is DTGVSQNPRHKITKRGQNVTFRCDPISEHNRLYWYRQTLGQGPEFLTYFQNEAQLEKSRLLSDRFSAERPKGSFSTLEIQRTEQGDSAMYLCASSFTAGGVETQYFGPGTRLLVL.